What follows is one T cell receptor (beta chain) and its context. Per the germline V gene, CDR1 is WNHNN and CDR2 is SYGVQD (reference sequence). Unmatched junction bases numbered 11, after V lost 0 bases and J lost 5 bases. The CDR3 loop spans 18 amino acids. The data originate from a study of shared clonotypes between healthy human individuals. Using immunoSEQ multiplex PCR, the repertoire was profiled, and TCRdb retains in-frame clones only, with some absent. This repertoire shows more than 2,000,000 clones, more than 80% found once; its top ten account for around 0.4%. The sequencing input was naive CD4+ T cells from PBMCs. Subset denoted: CD45RA+ positively selected. The J gene is TRBJ2-3, the V gene TRBV10-1, with 10 bases identical to TRBD2. This TCR derives from a young man in good health. Some clones in this sample may be carry-over from other donors' samples. In DNA, the CDR3 is TGCGCCAGCAGTGAGTCTATCTGTCTAGCGGGAGCAGGAGATACGCAGTATTTT. Its translation is CASSESICLAGAGDTQYF.